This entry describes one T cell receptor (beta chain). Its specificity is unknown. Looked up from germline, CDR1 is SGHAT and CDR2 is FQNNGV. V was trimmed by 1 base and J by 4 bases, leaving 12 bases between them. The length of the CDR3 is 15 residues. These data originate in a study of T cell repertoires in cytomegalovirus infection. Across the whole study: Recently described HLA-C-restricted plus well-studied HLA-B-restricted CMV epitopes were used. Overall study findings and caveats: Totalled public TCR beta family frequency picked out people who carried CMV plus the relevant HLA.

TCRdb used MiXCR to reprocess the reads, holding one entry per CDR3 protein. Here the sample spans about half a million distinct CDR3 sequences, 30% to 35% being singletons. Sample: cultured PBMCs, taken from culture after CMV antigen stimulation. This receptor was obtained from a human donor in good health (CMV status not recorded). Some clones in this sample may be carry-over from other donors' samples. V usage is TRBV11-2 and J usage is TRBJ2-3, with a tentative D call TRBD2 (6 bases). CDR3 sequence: CASSLVGRKADTQYF. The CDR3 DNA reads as TGTGCCAGCAGCTTAGTTGGGAGGAAGGCAGATACGCAGTATTTT.